The 30 T cell receptor beta chains listed next were all sequenced from one sample in a study of T cells after yellow fever vaccination. TCRdb used MiXCR to reprocess the 5' RACE reads, holding one entry per CDR3 protein. This sample carries about 240,000 distinct CDR3 sequences, 6.9% of them seen once, and the ten largest clones take 0.85%. The specimen comprised CD4+ T cells sorted from PBMCs, sampled 15 days after the yellow fever booster vaccination. The receptor source for this set is a young man who received the YFV17D yellow fever vaccine.

This clonotype was seen more than once but under ten times. This sequence joins TRBV7-2 and TRBJ2-3; tentative D call: TRBD2 (5 bases). The V gene's germline CDR1 is SGHTA and CDR2 FQGNSA. The CDR3 has 15 amino acids. The V gene lost 5 bases and the J gene lost 4 bases, with 16 bases spanning the gap. CDR3 nucleotides: TGTGCCAGCAGCCCACCTGTTACCGGGGCAGATACGCAGTATTTT. It encodes CASSPPVTGADTQYF.

This clonotype came up a few times. The chain employs TRBV7-2 and TRBJ2-1; perhaps D is TRBD1 or TRBD2 (6 bases each). Trimming removed 5 bases at V and 0 bases at J, with 11 bases between. CDR3 length: 15 residues. Germline lookup yields CDR1 SGHTA and CDR2 FQGNSA. CDR3 nucleotide sequence: TGTGCCAGCAGCCTACCGGGGGCCTCCTACAATGAGCAGTTCTTC. Its translation: CASSLPGASYNEQFF. The full variable domain, rest sourced from reference TRBV7-2 and TRBJ2-1, is GAGVSQSPSNKVTEKGKDVELRCDPISGHTALYWYRQSLGQGLEFLIYFQGNSAPDKSGLPSDRFSAERTGGSVSTLTIQRTQQEDSAVYLCASSLPGASYNEQFFGPGTRLTVL.

This clonotype appeared many times. The chain recombines TRBV15 with TRBJ2-1; 15 bases fit TRBD2. V gave up 1 base and J gave up 8 bases; unmatched junction bases: 12. Germline values: CDR1 LNHNV, CDR2 YYDKDF (reference sequence). The CDR3 runs to 19 residues. CDR3 region: CATSRGGLAGGLIRDEQFF. Here the CDR3 DNA reads TGTGCCACCAGCAGAGGGGGACTAGCGGGAGGCCTAATCCGGGATGAGCAGTTCTTC.

The chain carries TRBV6-1 and TRBJ1-5, with D unclear. The germline V and J ends were trimmed by 5 bases and 4 bases, with 12 bases remaining between them. This CDR3 has 14 amino acids. Per the germline V gene, CDR1 is MNHNS and CDR2 is SASEGT. DNA of the CDR3: TGTGCCAGCAGTAAGTTGGGAGATAATCAGCCCCAGCATTTT. Its translation: CASSKLGDNQPQHF.

There are many counts of this clonotype. The V gene is TRBV5-5, the J gene TRBJ1-1; 7 nucleotides align to TRBD1. This CDR3 is 15 amino acids long. With 0 bases clipped from V and 4 bases from J, the junction kept 6 bases outside the gene matches. Germline CDR1 reads SGHKS; CDR2 reads YYEKEE (reference sequence). In DNA form, the CDR3 reads TGTGCCAGCAGCTTGGGCCCAGGGGGAGGCACTGAAGCTTTCTTT. This sequence encodes CASSLGPGGGTEAFF.

The V call is TRBV20-1, the J call TRBJ2-5, with 9 bases that match TRBD1. Unmatched junction bases numbered 6, after V lost 0 bases and J lost 4 bases. The CDR3 is 15 residues long. The germline V gene encodes CDR1 DFQATT and CDR2 SNEGSKA (reference sequence). The CDR3 reads CSARDGRQGGETQYF. In DNA, the CDR3 is TGCAGTGCTAGAGATGGAAGACAGGGGGGAGAGACCCAGTACTTC.

This clonotype was observed a handful of times. The chain joins TRBV15 to TRBJ2-1; 11 bases match TRBD1. The CDR3 contains 14 residues. The germline CDR1 and CDR2 sequences are LNHNV and YYDKDF (reference sequence). The ends lost 8 bases at V and 10 bases at J; junction bases unmatched: 10. This CDR3 reads CATARDRGSGEQFF. CDR3 DNA sequence: TGTGCCACCGCCCGGGACAGGGGGTCTGGGGAGCAGTTCTTC.

The chain has TRBV28 and TRBJ1-4, with 8 bases fitting TRBD1. Germline V CDR1 and CDR2: MDHEN, SYDVKM. Germline trimming cut 4 bases from V and 3 bases from J; bases unmatched to any gene: 7. The CDR3 is made up of 16 amino acids. CDR3 DNA sequence: TGTGCCAGCAGTTCCCAGGGGGCGGAAGCTAATGAAAAACTGTTTTTT. Its translation is CASSSQGAEANEKLFF. The full variable domain, in which reference TRBV28 and TRBJ1-4 provide the parts outside the CDR3, is DVKVTQSSRYLVKRTGEKVFLECVQDMDHENMFWYRQDPGLGLRLIYFSYDVKMKEKGDIPEGYSVSREKKERFSLILESASTNQTSMYLCASSSQGAEANEKLFFGSGTQLSVL.

This clonotype has more than one count but fewer than ten. The V call is TRBV5-1, the J call TRBJ1-1; a weak D match, TRBD1 (5 bases). Germline loops: CDR1 SGHRS, CDR2 YFSETQ. V shed 0 bases and J shed 11 bases, with 14 bases lying between them. The CDR3 loop spans 13 amino acids. The CDR3 sequence: CASSLGQTDFAFF. The CDR3 region has the DNA TGCGCCAGCAGCTTGGGACAGACCGACTTCGCTTTCTTT. The full variable domain, completed using reference TRBV5-1 and TRBJ1-1, is KAGVTQTPRYLIKTRGQQVTLSCSPISGHRSVSWYQQTPGQGLQFLFEYFSETQRNKGNFPGRFSGRQFSNSRSEMNVSTLELGDSALYLCASSLGQTDFAFFGQGTRLTVV.

The chain has TRBV11-3 and TRBJ2-1; D remains unclear. V was cut by 3 bases and J by 8 bases, with 14 bases left in between. The CDR3 sequence is 14 residues long. The germline V gene has CDR1 SGHNT and CDR2 YENEEA. Here the CDR3 DNA reads TGTGCCAGCAGCTTTAGCTGGAACTTCGATGAGCAGTTCTTC. Translated, it gives CASSFSWNFDEQFF.

This clonotype was detected ten times or more. V is TRBV18 and J is TRBJ2-5; no clear D. Trimming removed 0 bases from V and 3 bases from J, with 5 bases in between. The length of the CDR3 is 13 residues. Germline lookup yields CDR1 KGHSH and CDR2 LQKENI. The CDR3 loop is CASSPPFEETQYF. In DNA, the CDR3 is TGTGCCAGCTCACCACCGTTCGAAGAGACCCAGTACTTC.

The chain links TRBV5-1 to TRBJ1-1; D is unresolved. V lost 3 bases and J lost 0, with 9 bases in between. The CDR3 length is 14 residues. The germline V gene has CDR1 SGHRS and CDR2 YFSETQ. DNA for the CDR3: TGCGCCAGCAGCTGGGAAGTAATGAACACTGAAGCTTTCTTT. Translated: CASSWEVMNTEAFF.

This clonotype showed up just a few times. The chain recombines TRBV20-1 with TRBJ2-5, with TRBD1 matching over 11 bases. The germline V gene encodes CDR1 DFQATT and CDR2 SNEGSKA (reference sequence). The CDR3 consists of 13 residues. J gave up 5 bases and V 6 bases, and 5 bases lay outside the gene matches. CDR3 region: CSARTGGGETQYF. In nucleotides, the CDR3 is TGCAGTGCGAGGACAGGGGGCGGCGAGACCCAGTACTTC.

This clonotype appeared many times. This chain joins TRBV12-3 or TRBV12-4 and TRBJ2-1, with D hard to call. V dropped 7 bases and J dropped 3 bases, with 13 bases sitting between them. CDR3 length equals 14 residues. CDR3 nucleotides: TGTGCCAGCATAATGTTCTCAGTCTACAATGAGCAGTTCTTC. This codes for CASIMFSVYNEQFF.

A word on this clonotype: One end of the junction does not line up with germline, which may come from a read error. The chain has TRBV5-8 and TRBJ2-7; unclear D gene. The CDR3 is 13 amino acids. Germline CDR1 SGHTS, CDR2 YDEGEE. This CDR3 is CAISTGPLSEQYF. The CDR3 DNA is TGTGCCATCAGCACTGGACCGTTAAGCGAGCAGTACTTC.

This clonotype was counted between two and nine times. This chain connects TRBV18 to TRBJ2-1; 10 nucleotides align to TRBD2. The CDR3 is made up of 15 amino acids. Germline V gene sequence: CDR1 KGHSH, CDR2 LQKENI. Trimming cost V 5 bases and J 3 bases; bases outside gene matches: 4. The CDR3 DNA sequence: TGTGCCAGCTCAATAGGGACTAGCGACTACAATGAGCAGTTCTTC. Translation: CASSIGTSDYNEQFF.

This clonotype turned up a few times. The chain carries TRBV20-1 and TRBJ2-5; 13 positions agree with TRBD2. The CDR3 has 16 amino acids. J gave up 5 bases and V 6 bases, and 12 bases lay outside the gene matches. Germline CDR1 DFQATT, CDR2 SNEGSKA (reference sequence). The CDR3 reads CSAQTSGRRWGETQYF. Written as DNA, the CDR3 is TGCAGTGCACAGACTAGCGGGAGGCGATGGGGCGAGACCCAGTACTTC.

V is TRBV20-1 and J is TRBJ1-5; D remains unclear. There are 14 residues in the CDR3. The germline V and J ends were trimmed by 5 bases and 1 base, with 12 bases remaining between them. Germline CDR1 and CDR2: DFQATT and SNEGSKA (reference sequence). CDR3 residues: CSAHMGSSNQPQHF. The CDR3 DNA reads TGCAGTGCTCATATGGGGTCAAGCAATCAGCCCCAGCATTTT.

This clonotype occurred many times. The rearrangement links TRBV29-1 to TRBJ2-7; D remains ambiguous. The CDR3 extends over 12 amino acids. Germline CDR1 is SQVTM and CDR2 is ANQGSEA. Trimming shortened V by 2 bases and J by 3 bases, and 8 bases separated the two germline ends. CDR3 amino acids: CSVELPSYEQYF. Here the CDR3 DNA reads TGCAGCGTTGAACTCCCAAGCTACGAGCAGTACTTC.

The chain links TRBV7-2 to TRBJ2-6, with a weak D call TRBD1 (6 bases). CDR1 and CDR2 (germline): SGHTA, FQGNSA. The CDR3 loop spans 17 amino acids. Trimming pared 6 bases from V and 0 bases from J, leaving 15 bases between. DNA of the CDR3: TGTGCCAGCAGGCGACAGGAACTCACCTCTGGGGCCAACGTCCTGACTTTC. Translated: CASRRQELTSGANVLTF.

The chain links TRBV12-3 or TRBV12-4 to TRBJ1-2; D may be TRBD1 (5 bases). Trimming stripped 6 bases from V and 4 bases from J, with 12 bases between. The CDR3 contains 13 residues. The CDR3 loop reads CASSRQGRYGYTF. The CDR3 DNA follows: TGTGCCAGCAGCCGTCAGGGACGCTATGGCTACACCTTC.

This clonotype was observed a few times. The CDR3 region is CASSFTGEQYF. The CDR3 DNA is TGTGCCAGCAGCTTCACCGGCGAGCAGTACTTC. The chain has TRBV7-9 and TRBJ2-7, with no clear D. Trimming removed 3 bases from V and 6 bases from J, with 6 bases in between. Germline-derived CDR1 and CDR2 are SEHNR and FQNEAQ (reference sequence). CDR3 length equals 11 residues. The complete variable domain, with remaining parts taken from reference TRBV7-9 and TRBJ2-7, reads DTGVSQNPRHKITKRGQNVTFRCDPISEHNRLYWYRQTLGQGPEFLTYFQNEAQLEKSRLLSDRFSAERPKGSFSTLEIQRTEQGDSAMYLCASSFTGEQYFGPGTRLTVT.

This clonotype showed up many times. The chain employs TRBV5-1 and TRBJ2-7; 8 bases are shared with TRBD1. The trim removed 2 bases at V and 2 bases at J, leaving 3 bases unmatched. The CDR3 loop spans 14 amino acids. Germline V gives CDR1 SGHRS, CDR2 YFSETQ. CDR3 in amino acids: CASSFGTGAYEQYF. Here the CDR3 DNA reads TGCGCCAGCAGCTTTGGGACAGGCGCCTACGAGCAGTACTTC.

This clonotype occurred a few times. The chain carries TRBV20-1 and TRBJ2-2; TRBD1 or TRBD2 may be the D gene (5 bases each). The CDR3 spans 15 residues. Germline V gene lookup returns CDR1 DFQATT and CDR2 SNEGSKA (reference sequence). Trimming pared 0 bases from V and 5 bases from J, leaving 13 bases between. The CDR3: CSARETVPGTGELFF. DNA of the CDR3: TGCAGTGCTAGAGAGACAGTACCGGGGACCGGGGAGCTGTTTTTT.

This clonotype was detected a few times. V gene TRBV5-6 combines with J gene TRBJ2-5; 12 bases are shared with TRBD2. Trimming removed 4 bases from V and 5 bases from J; junction bases left unmatched: 6. The germline V gene has CDR1 SGHDT and CDR2 YYEEEE. The CDR3 runs 15 residues. The CDR3 region has the DNA TGTGCCAGCAGCCTGGGACTAGCGGGTGCGGAGACCCAGTACTTC. This codes for CASSLGLAGAETQYF. Full variable domain (remainder filled in from reference TRBV5-6 and TRBJ2-5): DAGVTQSPTHLIKTRGQQVTLRCSPKSGHDTVSWYQQALGQGPQFIFQYYEEEERQRGNFPDRFSGHQFPNYSSELNVNALLLGDSALYLCASSLGLAGAETQYFGPGTRLLVL.

The genes are TRBV20-1 and TRBJ2-3; the D is unclear. Germline lookup yields CDR1 DFQATT and CDR2 SNEGSKA (reference sequence). This CDR3 has 12 amino acids. Trimming removed 6 bases at V and 7 bases at J, with 14 bases between. Here the CDR3 DNA reads TGCAGTGCCAGGCCAAGCACGTATACGCAGTATTTT. It yields the protein CSARPSTYTQYF.

In its sample, this clonotype was seen a few times. The genes are TRBV15 and TRBJ1-1, with D possibly being TRBD1 (5 bases). CDR1 LNHNV and CDR2 YYDKDF come from the germline V gene (reference sequence). Between the trimmed V and J ends, which lost 1 base and 10 bases, there was a span of 10 bases. This CDR3 has 12 residues. The CDR3 loop is CATSRVQGRAFF. Written as DNA, the CDR3 is TGTGCCACCAGCAGAGTCCAGGGTCGAGCTTTCTTT.

This clonotype was detected only a few times. The chain couples TRBV7-2 to TRBJ1-5, with D possibly matching TRBD1 (5 bases). Trimming shortened V by 3 bases and J by 7 bases, and 13 bases separated the two germline ends. Germline CDR1 SGHTA, CDR2 FQGNSA. This CDR3 region has 14 residues. For the CDR3, the DNA is TGTGCCAGCAGCTTTTCAACAGAGGGGCAGCCCCAGCATTTT. It codes for CASSFSTEGQPQHF.

This chain links TRBV5-1 with TRBJ2-3; a possible D gene is TRBD2 (6 bases). The CDR3 runs 14 residues. Germline values: CDR1 SGHRS, CDR2 YFSETQ. The V and J ends lost 0 bases and 4 bases respectively, with 9 bases between them. The CDR3 loop reads CASSLGGKADTQYF. In DNA, the CDR3 is TGCGCCAGCAGCTTGGGCGGGAAGGCAGATACGCAGTATTTT.

The chain couples TRBV11-2 to TRBJ2-1; D gene uncertain. CDR1 SGHAT and CDR2 FQNNGV come from the germline V gene. With 2 bases removed from V and 0 bases from J, the gap between germline ends came to 8 bases. The CDR3 has 15 residues. CDR3 sequence: CASSLLRSSYNEQFF. CDR3 coding DNA: TGTGCCAGCAGCTTATTGAGGAGCTCCTACAATGAGCAGTTCTTC.